These 14 T cell receptor beta chains were all obtained from the same sample, sequenced in a study of blood T cell repertoires in COVID-19. Using immunoSEQ multiplex PCR, the repertoire was profiled, and TCRdb retains in-frame clones only, with some absent. This sample yields around 130,000 clones, of which more than 70% are seen a single time; roughly 1.9% belongs to the top ten. What was sequenced was peripheral blood. These receptors were collected from a man between 65 and 85 years old with acute or convalescent COVID-19.

The J gene is TRBJ2-3, the V gene TRBV7-2; D gene uncertain. Germline lookup yields CDR1 SGHTA and CDR2 FQGNSA. The CDR3 is made up of 14 amino acids. The ends were cut back, 6 bases at V and 3 bases at J, with 13 bases in the middle. CDR3 in amino acids: CASSQPPGTDTQYF. The CDR3 nucleotides are TGTGCCAGCAGTCAGCCCCCCGGGACAGATACGCAGTATTTT. Filled out from reference TRBV7-2 and TRBJ2-3, the complete variable domain reads GAGVSQSPSNKVTEKGKDVELRCDPISGHTALYWYRQSLGQGLEFLIYFQGNSAPDKSGLPSDRFSAERTGGSVSTLTIQRTQQEDSAVYLCASSQPPGTDTQYFGPGTRLTVL.

The chain is built from TRBV9 and TRBJ2-7; tentative D call: TRBD1 (6 bases). Between the trimmed V and J ends, which lost 0 bases and 6 bases, there was a span of 13 bases. Germline assignment: CDR1 SGDLS and CDR2 YYNGEE. CDR3 length: 14 amino acids. CDR3 DNA sequence: TGTGCCAGCAGCGTAGAGGGGGTACGGTCCGAGCAGTACTTC. It yields the protein CASSVEGVRSEQYF.

This sequence joins TRBV6-1 and TRBJ1-2; 11 bases line up with TRBD1. CDR3 length equals 15 residues. V lost 3 bases, J lost 4 bases, and 4 bases stayed unmatched. Germline lookup yields CDR1 MNHNS and CDR2 SASEGT. CDR3 nucleotide sequence: TGTGCCAGCAGTGATCGGACAGGGGGCGGCTATGGCTACACCTTC. This translates into CASSDRTGGGYGYTF.

J is TRBJ1-1 and V is TRBV6-1, with 9 bases fitting TRBD1. Germline V gene lookup returns CDR1 MNHNS and CDR2 SASEGT. V trimming: 3 bases; J trimming: 4 bases; junction bases outside the gene matches: 9. This CDR3 spans 16 amino acids. The chain's CDR3 is CASSESYETGGTEAFF. Here the CDR3 DNA reads TGTGCCAGCAGTGAGTCATATGAGACAGGGGGCACTGAAGCTTTCTTT.

The chain combines TRBV3-1 (or the pseudogene TRBV3-2) with TRBJ1-6; D is ambiguous. Deletions cut 1 base from V and 7 bases from J, with 8 bases between. Germline values: CDR1 LGHDT, CDR2 YNNKEL (reference sequence). The CDR3 is made up of 14 amino acids. The CDR3 loop reads CASSQVRGNSPLHF. The CDR3 DNA reads TGTGCCAGCAGCCAAGTGAGAGGAAATTCACCCCTCCACTTT.

This rearrangement joins TRBV4-2 to TRBJ1-1, with D perhaps TRBD1 (6 bases). The CDR3 covers 15 residues. V lost 4 bases to trimming and J lost 3 bases, with 15 bases between them. CDR1 LGHNA and CDR2 YNFKEQ come from the germline V gene. Written as DNA, the CDR3 is TGTGCCAGCAGCCCCGGGGGGGCGGAGGACACTGAAGCTTTCTTT. Amino acid sequence: CASSPGGAEDTEAFF.

The V gene is TRBV28, the J gene TRBJ2-5, with TRBD1 identical over 8 bases. Germline V gives CDR1 MDHEN, CDR2 SYDVKM. V was clipped by 2 bases and J by 1 base; unmatched bases: 6. The CDR3 runs to 16 residues. The CDR3 sequence is CASSLQGAIGQETQYF. CDR3 DNA sequence: TGTGCCAGCAGTTTACAGGGGGCGATAGGCCAAGAGACCCAGTACTTC.

This chain connects TRBV6-5 to TRBJ2-1; perhaps TRBD2 as D (5 bases). The V gene lost 4 bases and the J gene lost 4 bases, with 11 bases spanning the gap. This CDR3 has 14 residues. Germline V gene sequence: CDR1 MNHEY, CDR2 SVGAGI. The CDR3 region has the DNA TGTGCCAGCAGTTTGGCGGGCCGTTACAATGAGCAGTTCTTC. Its protein product is CASSLAGRYNEQFF.

This clone was picked up a small number of times. The chain carries TRBV18 and TRBJ2-1, with 11 bases aligning to TRBD2. Per the germline V gene, CDR1 is KGHSH and CDR2 is LQKENI. J gave up 8 bases and V 6 bases, and 15 bases lay outside the gene matches. This CDR3 spans 17 amino acids. The CDR3 bases are TGTGCCAGCTCCCACACTCTAGCGGGGGGCCCATCCGATGAGCAGTTCTTC. Protein: CASSHTLAGGPSDEQFF. The entire variable domain, with the rest obtained from reference TRBV18 and TRBJ2-1, is as follows: NAGVMQNPRHLVRRRGQEARLRCSPMKGHSHVYWYRQLPEEGLKFMVYLQKENIIDESGMPKERFSAEFPKEGPSILRIQQVVRGDSAAYFCASSHTLAGGPSDEQFFGPGTRLTVL.

The genes are TRBV11-2 and TRBJ2-7, with a tentative D call TRBD2 (6 bases). The CDR3 loop spans 12 amino acids. The V end was cut by 4 bases, the J end by 9 bases, with 13 bases between. Germline CDR1 is SGHAT and CDR2 is FQNNGV. The CDR3 here is CASSYGTVAQYF. In nucleotides, the CDR3 is TGTGCCAGCAGCTACGGGACTGTGGCGCAGTACTTC.

The chain is built from TRBV5-4 and TRBJ2-3; the match to TRBD1 covers 8 bases. Germline V gives CDR1 SGHNT, CDR2 YYREEE (reference sequence). This CDR3 region has 18 residues. V was pared by 0 bases and J by 7 bases, with 16 bases of the junction left unmatched. The CDR3 sequence: CASSLALLGQGARNTQYF. As DNA, the CDR3 is TGTGCCAGCAGCTTGGCCCTCTTGGGCCAGGGGGCGCGGAATACGCAGTATTTT.

This clone was detected only a few times. The gene calls are TRBV13 and TRBJ2-1; TRBD2 is a possible D gene (5 bases). The length of the CDR3 is 13 residues. Per the germline V gene, CDR1 is PRHDT and CDR2 is FYEKMQ (reference sequence). Trimming cost V 1 base and J 6 bases, with 7 bases left between them. The CDR3 loop is CASSLALGNEQFF. The CDR3 bases are TGTGCCAGCAGCTTAGCACTAGGCAATGAGCAGTTCTTC.

This chain links TRBV11-2 with TRBJ1-3, with D maybe TRBD1 (6 bases). The ends were cut back, 5 bases at V and 3 bases at J, with 14 bases in the middle. The CDR3 extends over 15 amino acids. The germline gives CDR1 SGHAT, CDR2 FQNNGV. CDR3 sequence reads: CASSQGGVGGNTIYF. The CDR3 DNA reads TGTGCCAGCAGCCAAGGGGGGGTCGGTGGAAACACCATATATTTT.

This chain joins TRBV5-1 and TRBJ2-5; weak D call: TRBD1 (5 bases). CDR3 length: 14 amino acids. V lost 0 bases and J 4 bases, leaving 10 bases between the germline ends. CDR1 and CDR2 from the germline V gene are SGHRS and YFSETQ. CDR3 nucleotides: TGCGCCAGCAGCTTGGAGGGGAACGGAGAGACCCAGTACTTC. Translation gives CASSLEGNGETQYF.